The clone carrying this TCR beta chain was seen a handful of times. Antigen specificity is unknown. This entry is derived from a study of healthy donors' naive CD4 and CD8 T cells. A linear amplification protocol produced the TCR libraries from 500 ng of total RNA. TCRdb re-analysed the reads in MiXCR, keeping a single row per CDR3 protein. This sample carries approximately 200,000 distinct CDR3 sequences, about 74% of them seen once, and the ten largest clones take 2% to 2.5%. The CDR3 covers 11 residues. V lost 6 bases, J lost 1 base, and 6 bases lay in between. Per germline, CDR1 SQVTM and CDR2 ANQGSEA. General observations from the study: CDR3 charge plus V and J genes appeared to account for approximately 13% of CD4/CD8 variance.

The V call is TRBV29-1, the J call TRBJ1-1; D is unclear. The receptor comes from a pool of human donors in good health; the sample pools cells from several healthy donors. Sequencing input: naive CD4+ and CD8+ T cells sorted from blood, pooled from several donors. CDR3: CSVDGNTEAFF. DNA for the CDR3: TGCAGCGTCGACGGGAACACTGAAGCTTTCTTT.